What follows are 27 T cell receptor beta chains derived from one specimen sequenced in a study of human T cells and chemical hapten exposure. Time point meaning: patch test 2, 6 weeks after DPC sensitization. As to treatment: therapeutic diphenylcyclopropenone sensitization with weekly scalp DPC. TCRdb ran MiXCR on the RACE reads and lists one entry per CDR3 protein. Of about 100,000 distinct CDR3 sequences in the sample, about an eighth are singletons; the top ten hold approximately 3.4%. Source: whole blood, taken in connection with sensitization to the hapten diphenylcyclopropenone (DPC). These receptors came from a woman between 40 and 50 years old with alopecia areata. Some clones in this sample may be carry-over from other donors' samples.

This clonotype was observed at least ten times. Written as DNA, the CDR3 is TGTGCCAGCAGCCCGATGACTCCACCTTTGAATCAGCCCCAGCATTTT. As protein: CASSPMTPPLNQPQHF. V and J are TRBV5-5 and TRBJ1-5; D gene uncertain. V was clipped by 4 bases and J by 4 bases, with 18 bases between them. Germline CDR1 is SGHKS and CDR2 is YYEKEE (reference sequence). The CDR3 extends over 16 amino acids. Full variable domain (remainder filled in from reference TRBV5-5 and TRBJ1-5): DAGVTQSPTHLIKTRGQQVTLRCSPISGHKSVSWYQQVLGQGPQFIFQYYEKEERGRGNFPDRFSARQFPNYSSELNVNALLLGDSALYLCASSPMTPPLNQPQHFGDGTRLSIL.

This clonotype was seen at least ten times. The chain recombines TRBV29-1 with TRBJ1-2; possibly TRBD1 for D (6 bases). Germline CDR1 reads SQVTM; CDR2 reads ANQGSEA. Between the trimmed V and J ends, which lost 7 bases and 4 bases, there was a span of 13 bases. This CDR3 has 12 residues. The CDR3 DNA reads TGCAGCGCCCTACAGGGACCCTATGGCTACACCTTC. It translates to CSALQGPYGYTF. The full variable domain, rest sourced from reference TRBV29-1 and TRBJ1-2, is SAVISQKPSRDICQRGTSLTIQCQVDSQVTMMFWYRQQPGQSLTLIATANQGSEATYESGFVIDKFPISRPNLTFSTLTVSNMSPEDSSIYLCSALQGPYGYTFGSGTRLTVV.

This clonotype was picked up a small number of times. The chain combines TRBV10-3 with TRBJ2-1, with D hard to call. The CDR3 runs 13 residues. Germline CDR1 reads ENHRY; CDR2 reads SYGVKD. V shed 6 bases and J shed 7 bases, with 13 bases lying between them. CDR3 residues: CAIRPENLNEQFF. Written as DNA, the CDR3 is TGTGCCATCAGGCCAGAAAATCTAAATGAGCAGTTCTTC.

This clonotype showed up just a few times. V usage is TRBV19 and J usage is TRBJ1-2; a weak D match, TRBD1 (6 bases). The CDR3 extends over 14 amino acids. Germline V gene lookup returns CDR1 LNHDA and CDR2 SQIVND (reference sequence). V lost 6 bases and J 8 bases, leaving 19 bases between the germline ends. The CDR3 here is CASRLTGLPSGYTF. CDR3 nucleotides: TGTGCCAGTAGGTTGACAGGCCTTCCGAGCGGCTACACCTTC.

This clonotype appeared many times. The gene calls are TRBV7-2 and TRBJ2-1; D is unresolved. This CDR3 is 16 amino acids long. Germline CDR1 reads SGHTA; CDR2 reads FQGNSA. V lost 4 bases and J lost 8, with 21 bases in between. The CDR3, as DNA: TGTGCCAGCAGCTCCCCCCAGCGACCACTTAGGGATGAGCAGTTCTTC. It yields the protein CASSSPQRPLRDEQFF.

This clonotype was counted ten times or more. CDR3 nucleotides: TGTGCCAGCAGTAAGGAACAGATTCATCAGCCCCAGCATTTT. It yields the protein CASSKEQIHQPQHF. This chain uses TRBV28 with TRBJ1-5, with D hard to call. CDR1 MDHEN and CDR2 SYDVKM come from the germline V gene. The CDR3 consists of 14 residues. Trimming took off 5 bases at V and 5 bases at J, with 13 bases between the two ends.

This clonotype was found a few times. J is TRBJ2-7 and V is TRBV19; 8 nucleotides align to TRBD2. Germline CDR1 and CDR2: LNHDA and SQIVND (reference sequence). CDR3 length: 13 amino acids. V was clipped by 9 bases and J by 3 bases; unmatched bases: 7. The CDR3: CASAGRGVYEQYF. Here the CDR3 DNA reads TGTGCCAGCGCCGGGAGGGGGGTCTACGAGCAGTACTTC.

This clonotype was picked up a small number of times. The chain combines TRBV20-1 with TRBJ2-3, with D uncertain. The CDR3 length is 13 residues. The germline gives CDR1 DFQATT, CDR2 SNEGSKA (reference sequence). The germline V and J ends were trimmed by 5 bases and 6 bases, with 15 bases remaining between them. CDR3 nucleotide sequence: TGCAGTGCTCCGGGCCTTATCGAGGATACGCAGTATTTT. Its translation: CSAPGLIEDTQYF.

This chain uses TRBV7-9 with TRBJ1-5; a weak D match, TRBD1 (5 bases). The CDR3 has 17 residues. Trimming shortened V by 1 base and J by 0 bases, and 13 bases separated the two germline ends. Germline lookup yields CDR1 SEHNR and CDR2 FQNEAQ (reference sequence). The CDR3 DNA is TGTGCCAGCAGCTTAGTTTCCGGGGGTGCTAGCAATCAGCCCCAGCATTTT. This codes for CASSLVSGGASNQPQHF. Full variable domain (rest looked up from reference TRBV7-9 and TRBJ1-5): DTGVSQNPRHKITKRGQNVTFRCDPISEHNRLYWYRQTLGQGPEFLTYFQNEAQLEKSRLLSDRFSAERPKGSFSTLEIQRTEQGDSAMYLCASSLVSGGASNQPQHFGDGTRLSIL.

This clonotype has a count of ten or more. The chain couples TRBV20-1 to TRBJ1-5, with a possible D match to TRBD1 (6 bases). Germline CDR1 DFQATT, CDR2 SNEGSKA (reference sequence). The CDR3 length is 16 residues. V lost 4 bases to trimming and J lost 2 bases, with 18 bases between them. The CDR3 DNA reads as TGCAGTGCTACAGAGACCAGGGGAGGAGGCAATCAGCCCCAGCATTTT. This translates into CSATETRGGGNQPQHF.

This sequence joins TRBV7-2 and TRBJ2-1; 10 nucleotides line up with TRBD1. The CDR3 extends over 14 amino acids. Germline loops: CDR1 SGHTA, CDR2 FQGNSA. V lost 4 bases and J lost 6; bases outside the gene matches: 3. The CDR3 loop reads CASSSRQGANEQFF. The CDR3, as DNA: TGTGCCAGCAGCTCCCGACAGGGGGCCAATGAGCAGTTCTTC. The full variable domain, in which reference TRBV7-2 and TRBJ2-1 provide the parts outside the CDR3, is GAGVSQSPSNKVTEKGKDVELRCDPISGHTALYWYRQSLGQGLEFLIYFQGNSAPDKSGLPSDRFSAERTGGSVSTLTIQRTQQEDSAVYLCASSSRQGANEQFFGPGTRLTVL.

A few counts support this clonotype. The chain combines TRBV20-1 with TRBJ2-7; 14 bases fit TRBD2. Trimming at V came to 6 bases and at J to 2 bases, leaving 12 bases not matched to a gene. This CDR3 has 17 amino acids. Germline V gene sequence: CDR1 DFQATT, CDR2 SNEGSKA (reference sequence). The DNA of the CDR3 is TGCAGTGCAACAAGGGGACTAGCGGGAGATTTTACCTACGAGCAGTACTTC. Encoded protein: CSATRGLAGDFTYEQYF.

This clonotype was recorded at least ten times. V and J are TRBV29-1 and TRBJ1-1, with D perhaps matching TRBD1 (5 bases). The CDR3 is 12 residues long. Looked up from germline, CDR1 is SQVTM and CDR2 is ANQGSEA. V was trimmed by 4 bases and J by 0 bases, leaving 6 bases between them. This CDR3 reads CSVGGMNTEAFF. CDR3 DNA: TGCAGCGTTGGGGGGATGAACACTGAAGCTTTCTTT.

This clonotype was seen ten or more times. The V and J genes are TRBV5-1 and TRBJ2-7; 14 nucleotides align to TRBD2. The CDR3 contains 16 residues. Unmatched junction bases numbered 8, after V lost 3 bases and J lost 6 bases. Germline V lookup: CDR1 SGHRS, CDR2 YFSETQ. The CDR3 sequence is CASSWTGTSGSIEQYF. The CDR3 DNA reads as TGCGCCAGCAGCTGGACCGGGACTAGCGGGAGTATCGAGCAGTACTTC.

This clonotype was observed many times. The chain combines TRBV3-1 with TRBJ2-5, with 8 bases aligning to TRBD1. The CDR3 length is 16 residues. Per germline, CDR1 LGHDT and CDR2 YNNKEL (reference sequence). With 0 bases clipped from V and 7 bases from J, the junction kept 10 bases outside the gene matches. CDR3 DNA sequence: TGTGCCAGCAGCCAAGATCGTCGCAGGGGGCTCGGGACCCAGTACTTC. It yields the protein CASSQDRRRGLGTQYF.

This clonotype turned up a few times. The chain combines TRBV5-1 with TRBJ2-1; possible D gene TRBD2, 5 bases. Trimming stripped 0 bases from V and 6 bases from J, with 16 bases between. Germline V gene lookup returns CDR1 SGHRS and CDR2 YFSETQ. The CDR3 totals 16 residues. The CDR3 region is CASSLDPLTNINEQFF. Written as DNA, the CDR3 is TGCGCCAGCAGCTTGGACCCCCTGACTAACATCAATGAGCAGTTCTTC.

This clonotype showed up many times. V usage is TRBV29-1 and J usage is TRBJ2-4, with D perhaps being TRBD1 or TRBD2 (5 bases each). CDR1 and CDR2 (germline): SQVTM, ANQGSEA. The V and J ends lost 6 bases and 3 bases respectively, with 15 bases between them. There are 14 residues in the CDR3. CDR3 region: CSVTPGTNKNIQYF. CDR3 sequence (DNA): TGCAGCGTGACCCCCGGGACCAACAAAAACATTCAGTACTTC.

This clonotype was observed many times. This chain links TRBV5-6 with TRBJ1-5, with 7 bases identical to TRBD1. Germline CDR1 and CDR2: SGHDT and YYEEEE. With 2 bases clipped from V and 7 bases from J, the junction kept 12 bases outside the gene matches. CDR3 size: 16 residues. CDR3 nucleotides: TGTGCCAGCAGCTTCACAGGGGTGGGAATCAGGCAGCCCCAGCATTTT. Encoded protein: CASSFTGVGIRQPQHF.

The rearrangement uses TRBV6-2 or TRBV6-3 and TRBJ2-7, with D tentatively TRBD1 or TRBD2 (5 bases each). The V end was cut by 0 bases, the J end by 4 bases, with 16 bases between. The V gene's germline CDR1 is MNHEY and CDR2 SVGEGT. The CDR3 sequence is 16 residues long. This CDR3 is CASSYSLGDPTYEQYF. CDR3 nucleotides: TGTGCCAGCAGTTACTCGCTCGGGGACCCGACATACGAGCAGTACTTC.

The chain links TRBV6-4 to TRBJ2-7, with D perhaps matching TRBD2 (6 bases). V lost 6 bases and J 9 bases, leaving 21 bases between the germline ends. Germline CDR1 MRHNA, CDR2 SNTAGT. The CDR3 length is 14 residues. The CDR3 reads CASRVLARSYGQYF. As DNA, the CDR3 is TGTGCCAGCAGGGTACTAGCCAGATCCTATGGGCAGTACTTC.

This clonotype was found many times. J is TRBJ1-5 and V is TRBV19, with D possibly being TRBD1 (6 bases). The CDR3 is made up of 14 amino acids. Germline CDR1 and CDR2: LNHDA and SQIVND (reference sequence). The V end lost 4 bases, the J end lost 5 bases, and 12 bases lay between the germline ends. The CDR3 DNA reads TGTGCCAGTAGTAGATCCGGGGGCCATCAGCCCCAGCATTTT. Protein sequence: CASSRSGGHQPQHF.

This CDR3 reads CASSYGQGSTEAFF. CDR3 DNA: TGTGCCAGCAGTTACGGGCAGGGGTCGACTGAAGCTTTCTTT. This sequence joins TRBV6-6 and TRBJ1-1; tentatively, D is TRBD1 (6 bases). Germline lookup yields CDR1 MNHNY and CDR2 SVGAGI (reference sequence). V was clipped by 2 bases and J by 5 bases, with 12 bases between them. This CDR3 region has 14 residues.

Only a few counts were recorded for this clonotype. This chain connects TRBV6-5 to TRBJ1-2, with D possibly being TRBD1 (5 bases). CDR3 length: 14 amino acids. V lost 6 bases to trimming and J lost 4 bases, with 15 bases between them. Germline V gene data show CDR1 as MNHEY and CDR2 as SVGAGI. The CDR3 protein is CASRVPDSFYGYTF. The CDR3 DNA sequence: TGTGCCAGCAGAGTCCCAGACAGCTTCTATGGCTACACCTTC.

Concerning this clonotype itself: A much larger clone lies a single base off, so this may be a read error. The genes are TRBV28 and TRBJ1-5; 12 nucleotides agree with TRBD1. The length of the CDR3 is 16 residues. Germline CDR1 MDHEN, CDR2 SYDVKM. In nucleotides, the CDR3 is TGTGCCAGCAGTGTCCGGGACAGGGGGCTCAATCAGCCCCGGCATTTT. Translation gives CASSVRDRGLNQPRHF.

This clonotype was observed once. The chain combines TRBV6-2 or TRBV6-3 with TRBJ1-4; D is undetermined. V shed 2 bases and J shed 7 bases, with 14 bases lying between them. The CDR3 contains 15 residues. Germline V gene lookup returns CDR1 MNHEY and CDR2 SVGEGT. CDR3 protein: CASSYPSRRPEKLFF. The DNA for the CDR3 is TGTGCCAGCAGTTACCCGAGTCGGCGGCCTGAAAAACTGTTTTTT.

The gene calls are TRBV27 and TRBJ2-7, with 10 bases that match TRBD1. The CDR3 is made up of 15 amino acids. The trim removed 4 bases at V and 7 bases at J, leaving 10 bases unmatched. Per the germline V gene, CDR1 is MNHEY and CDR2 is SMNVEV (reference sequence). Written as DNA, the CDR3 is TGTGCCAGCAGTTCCGGCGGGACAGGGGTATCTGAGCAGTACTTC. Amino acids: CASSSGGTGVSEQYF.

This chain links TRBV29-1 with TRBJ1-1, with D possibly matching TRBD1 (5 bases). Trimming left V 7 bases short and J 11 bases short, with 23 bases between. The germline V gene has CDR1 SQVTM and CDR2 ANQGSEA. The CDR3 has 13 residues. This CDR3 is CSATIGQGEGAFF. DNA for the CDR3: TGCAGCGCAACGATCGGACAAGGAGAGGGTGCTTTCTTT.